These T cell receptor beta chains were read from a single sample in a study of CD8 T cells in Susac syndrome. TCRdb itself ran the immunoSEQ multiplex PCR reads through MiXCR, one entry per CDR3 protein. The data show around 95,000 distinct CDR3 sequences, approximately 95% seen once. Sequencing used CD8+ T cells from PBMCs. These receptor sequences come from a human donor with Susac syndrome. Both conserved end residues are part of each CDR3. The order of the fields is D gene, J gene, V gene, CDR3 length, CDR3 protein. D genes are given only for firm matches.

>.|TRBJ1-1|TRBV20-1|14
CSARAGGANTEAFF
>.|TRBJ1-1|TRBV28|16
CASSFVGELGNTEAFF
>.|TRBJ2-2|TRBV14|12
CASSRPYGELFF
>TRBD1|TRBJ2-2|TRBV4-1|16
CASSQRTGLPTGELFF
>.|TRBJ2-3|TRBV5-1|15
CASSLGAANGDTQYF
>.|TRBJ2-7|TRBV27|13
CANPGPTVYEQYF
>.|TRBJ1-2|TRBV5-1|13
CASSATGSYGYTF
>.|TRBJ2-6|TRBV29-1|14
CSVESFSGANVLTF
>TRBD2|TRBJ2-5|TRBV2|14
CASPKGGRKETQYF
>.|TRBJ1-1|TRBV29-1|10
CSVEDPQAFF
>TRBD2|TRBJ2-5|TRBV4-1|15
CASSQASGIQETQYF
>.|TRBJ1-2|TRBV29-1|14
CSVEDHLNNYGYTF
>.|TRBJ1-2|TRBV2|13
CASSETANYGYTF
>TRBD2|TRBJ2-7|TRBV4-2|16
CASSQVSGRSSYEQYF
>.|TRBJ1-5|TRBV5-4|13
CASSLDGNQPQHF
>TRBD2|TRBJ2-1|TRBV11-2|18
CASSLDVAGGISYNEQFF
>.|TRBJ2-5|TRBV5-6|14
CASSLGQGLETQYF
>.|TRBJ2-5|TRBV6-6|12
CASDQGSETQYF
>.|TRBJ2-5|TRBV14|13
CASSTGRVETQYF
>.|TRBJ1-1|TRBV7-2|11
CAVEGETEAFF
>.|TRBJ2-1|TRBV5-1|14
CASSLERVRNEQFF
>.|TRBJ2-3|TRBV5-4|16
CASSSSSWRGTDTQYF
>.|TRBJ2-3|TRBV28|14
CASSLAGDTDTQYF
>.|TRBJ2-7|TRBV24-1|16
CATSETGTLSSYEQYF
>TRBD1|TRBJ1-1|TRBV5-4|13
CASSFDRAVEAFF
>TRBD2|TRBJ2-7|TRBV2|15
CASSDRAGAPYEQYF
>TRBD2|TRBJ2-7|TRBV20-1|14
CSAISREDLYEQYF
>TRBD2|TRBJ2-1|TRBV3-1|17
CASSQEGGLAGVGEQFF
>.|TRBJ1-5|TRBV21-1|14
CASYSPRGCQPQHF
>TRBD2|TRBJ2-3|TRBV4-2|17
CASSQGLANPGTDTQYF
>.|TRBJ2-5|TRBV29-1|14
CSAIWAPGAETQYF
>.|TRBJ1-5|TRBV18|15
CASSPKGFSNQPQHF
>.|TRBJ1-1|TRBV13|14
CASSLRQGNTEAFF
>.|TRBJ1-1|TRBV20-1|11
CKVPGNTEAFF
>TRBD2|TRBJ2-5|TRBV29-1|16
CSVAPGLAGGEETQYF
>.|TRBJ2-3|TRBV7-2|14
CASSPPGSTDTQYF
>.|TRBJ2-5|TRBV2|12
CASTWTGETQYF
>TRBD1|TRBJ1-5|TRBV4-1|15
CASSPRQGANQPQHF
>TRBD2|TRBJ2-1|TRBV9|12
CASGTSRNEQFF
>TRBD1|TRBJ1-2|TRBV29-1|13
CSASDDREGGYTF
>.|TRBJ1-1|TRBV4-1|14
CASSQRTANTEAFF
>.|TRBJ1-6|TRBV3-1|14
CASSRLTDNSPLHF
>.|TRBJ1-2|TRBV13|13
CASSPQGYYGYTF
>.|TRBJ2-7|TRBV28|14
CASRPTGVRHEQYF
>TRBD2|TRBJ2-1|TRBV29-1|15
CSVEGRSREGHEQFF
>TRBD2|TRBJ2-7|TRBV28|17
CASTLSGGSSSSYEQYF
>.|TRBJ2-3|TRBV9|14
CASSVGGAGDTQYF
>.|TRBJ1-2|TRBV20-1|15
CSARPPARWDYGYTF